Given below is one TCR beta chain in context. No antigen is known for it. This sample is part of a study of beta chain features in type 1 diabetes. General observations from the study: TCRB CDR3s were moderately but significantly shorter in Type 1 diabetes patients in all four CD4+ subsets.

The isolated RNA, all of it, was reverse transcribed, so expressed TCRB transcripts were what got sequenced. The table came from immunoSEQ multiplex PCR; TCRdb's copy has only in-frame clones and leaves some out. The sample lists almost 350,000 clones, around 20% occurring once. The V gene end was trimmed by 6 bases and the J gene end by 9 bases; junction bases not matched to a gene: 20. The CDR3 spans 16 residues. Germline assignment: CDR1 SQVTM and CDR2 ANQGSEA. Sorting based on CD45RO/CCR7/CD25/CD127/CD95/CD27 separated CD4+ naive, central memory, regulatory and stem cell-like memory cells. Sequencing input: naive CD4+ T cells from blood. The sequence came from a woman aged 18-29 years in good health. The chain recombines TRBV29-1 with TRBJ2-1, with 7 bases that match TRBD1. The CDR3, as DNA: TGCAGCGTCCCCGAGACAGGGAATTCCTTCTTGGGTGAGCAGTTCTTC. Its translation: CSVPETGNSFLGEQFF.